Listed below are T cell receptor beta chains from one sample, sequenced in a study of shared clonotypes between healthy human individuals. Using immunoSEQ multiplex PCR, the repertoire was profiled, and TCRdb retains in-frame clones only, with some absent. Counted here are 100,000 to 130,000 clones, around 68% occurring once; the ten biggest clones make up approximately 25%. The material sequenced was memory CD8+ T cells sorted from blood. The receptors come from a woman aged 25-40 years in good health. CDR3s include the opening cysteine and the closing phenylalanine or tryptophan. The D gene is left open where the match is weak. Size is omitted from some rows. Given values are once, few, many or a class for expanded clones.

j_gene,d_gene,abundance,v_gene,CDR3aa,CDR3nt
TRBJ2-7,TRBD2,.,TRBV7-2,CASSLSVGLAQQYF,TGTGCCAGCAGCTTAAGCGTCGGACTAGCGCAGCAGTACTTC
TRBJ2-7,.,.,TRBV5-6,CASSLEQAMDYEQYF,TGTGCCAGCAGCTTGGAACAGGCCATGGACTACGAGCAGTACTTC
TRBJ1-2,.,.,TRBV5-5,CASSTDPGHGYTF,TGTGCCAGCAGCACCGATCCCGGCCATGGCTACACCTTC
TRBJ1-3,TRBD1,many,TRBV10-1,CASSESAGGPTFTGNTIYF,TGCGCCAGCAGTGAGTCGGCAGGGGGCCCCACTTTTACTGGAAACACCATATATTTT
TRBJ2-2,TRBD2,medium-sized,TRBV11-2,CASSLTRLAAYTGELFF,TGTGCCAGCAGCTTAACCAGACTAGCGGCCTACACCGGGGAGCTGTTTTTT
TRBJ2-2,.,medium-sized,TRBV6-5,CASSLRSENTGELFF,TGTGCCAGCAGTTTAAGGAGCGAGAACACCGGGGAGCTGTTTTTT
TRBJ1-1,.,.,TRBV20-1,CSARGTEAFF,TGCAGTGCTAGAGGCACTGAAGCTTTCTTT
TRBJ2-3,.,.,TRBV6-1,CASRQEMVDTQYF,TGTGCCAGCCGACAGGAGATGGTAGATACGCAGTATTTT
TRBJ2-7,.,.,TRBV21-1,CARTRWGGEQYF,TGTGCCAGAACCCGATGGGGAGGCGAGCAGTACTTC
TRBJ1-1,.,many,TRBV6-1,CASSETQLWNTEAFF,TGTGCCAGCAGTGAAACCCAGTTGTGGAACACTGAAGCTTTCTTT